These 16 T cell receptor beta chains came from one sample sequenced in a study of cytomegalovirus exposure and HLA in healthy donors. The PCR contained 60 Vbeta and 13 Jbeta primers. This table comes from immunoSEQ multiplex PCR, and its TCRdb copy is limited to in-frame clones, with some not included. The data show fewer than 200,000 clones, 80% seen once. The sample comprised PBMCs. The receptors originated from a woman between 45 and 60 years old in good health and CMV-seropositive.

This clone was seen only once. This chain links TRBV19 with TRBJ2-7, with a weak D call TRBD1 (6 bases). The V gene lost 3 bases and the J gene lost 4 bases, with 13 bases spanning the gap. This CDR3 region has 14 residues. Per germline, CDR1 LNHDA and CDR2 SQIVND (reference sequence). CDR3 in amino acids: CASSIMQGQYEQYF. CDR3 coding DNA: TGTGCCAGTAGTATCATGCAGGGGCAGTACGAGCAGTACTTC.

The rearrangement links TRBV7-3 to TRBJ1-1; D is uncertain. Germline loops: CDR1 SGHTA, CDR2 FQGTGA. V was shortened by 5 bases and J by 8 bases, with 18 bases between the two germline ends. CDR3 length: 14 amino acids. The CDR3 spells CASSLLPSSAEAFF. CDR3 coding DNA: TGTGCCAGCAGCCTGCTACCCTCAAGCGCCGAAGCTTTCTTT.

The rearrangement joins TRBV2 to TRBJ1-2; D unclear. CDR1 is SNHLY and CDR2 is FYNNEI in the germline V gene. V was cut by 10 bases and J by 4 bases, with 16 bases left in between. The length of the CDR3 is 13 residues. The chain's CDR3 is CATKERETYGYTF. The CDR3 bases are TGTGCCACCAAGGAGCGGGAAACCTATGGCTACACCTTC. Supplemented by reference TRBV2 and TRBJ1-2, the full variable domain reads EPEVTQTPSHQVTQMGQEVILRCVPISNHLYFYWYRQILGQKVEFLVSFYNNEISEKSEIFDDQFSVERPDGSNFTLKIRSTKLEDSAMYFCATKERETYGYTFGSGTRLTVV.

This clone was counted between two and nine times. The chain combines TRBV12-5 with TRBJ1-1; no definite D call. The CDR3 extends over 13 amino acids. Germline CDR1 reads LGHNT; CDR2 reads FRNRAP. The V and J ends lost 10 bases and 1 base respectively, with 13 bases between them. CDR3 loop: CATPYTPNTEAFF. The CDR3 DNA is TGTGCTACCCCTTACACACCGAACACTGAAGCTTTCTTT.

The chain joins TRBV12-2 to TRBJ1-2; TRBD1, the table's D call, lacks a check against the DNA. TRBV12-2 is listed as a pseudogene. The CDR3 totals 16 residues. This CDR3 is CASRCEISGRWDGYTF. The CDR3 bases are TGTGCAAGTCGCTGCGAAATTTCAGGGCGTTGGGATGGCTACACCTTC.

This clone appeared a few times. The J gene is TRBJ2-5, the V gene TRBV11-3; 14 bases line up with TRBD2. The CDR3 loop spans 15 amino acids. Germline V gene lookup returns CDR1 SGHNT and CDR2 YENEEA. Unmatched junction bases numbered 2, after V lost 5 bases and J lost 3 bases. The CDR3 sequence is CASSQGLAGEETQYF. The CDR3 nucleotides read TGTGCCAGCAGCCAGGGACTAGCGGGAGAAGAGACCCAGTACTTC.

The chain has TRBV7-9 and TRBJ2-2; 8 bases agree with TRBD2. CDR1 is SEHNR, CDR2 FQNEAQ, per germline (reference sequence). Trimming took 10 bases from V and 4 from J; bases not matched to a gene: 11. The CDR3 totals 15 residues. This CDR3 is CATPPGGIVTGELFF. The CDR3 nucleotides are TGTGCCACGCCCCCGGGGGGGATAGTCACCGGGGAGCTGTTTTTT.

This chain joins TRBV7-6 and TRBJ2-5; the match to TRBD2 covers 12 bases. The junction had 4 bases not matched to a gene; V was cut back by 4 bases and J by 1 base. The CDR3 spans 16 residues. Looked up from germline, CDR1 is SGHVS and CDR2 is FNYEAQ. CDR3 loop: CASSSLAGGTQETQYF. The DNA of the CDR3 is TGTGCCAGCAGCTCCCTAGCGGGGGGGACCCAAGAGACCCAGTACTTC.

This clone was observed a few times. V is TRBV18 and J is TRBJ2-5; 8 bases align to TRBD2. Losses at the gene ends were 6 bases for V and 1 base for J; bases not matched to a gene: 7. Per germline, CDR1 KGHSH and CDR2 LQKENI. This CDR3 region has 15 residues. The CDR3 loop reads CASSPNAGGQETQYF. The DNA of the CDR3 is TGTGCCAGCTCTCCGAACGCGGGGGGCCAAGAGACCCAGTACTTC.

Only a few counts were recorded for this clone. The rearrangement uses TRBV21-1 and TRBJ2-3; the listed D gene, TRBD2, was not tested against the DNA. TRBV21-1 is recorded as a pseudogene. The CDR3 totals 12 residues. The CDR3 DNA reads TGTGCCAGGGCGAGGGGCACAGATACGCAGTATTTT. Its protein is CARARGTDTQYF.

V and J are TRBV11-1 and TRBJ2-3; D may be TRBD1 (6 bases). CDR1 is SGHAT and CDR2 is FQDESV in the germline V gene (reference sequence). The ends were cut back, 5 bases at V and 3 bases at J, with 12 bases in the middle. The CDR3 is 14 residues long. CDR3 protein: CASSQGTRTDTQYF. In DNA, the CDR3 is TGTGCCAGCAGCCAGGGGACCAGAACAGATACGCAGTATTTT.

In DNA, the CDR3 is TGTGCCAGTAGTCATCACCGGGACAGGGGGAATGAGCAGTTCTTC. Encoded protein: CASSHHRDRGNEQFF. The chain employs TRBV19 and TRBJ2-1, with 11 bases aligning to TRBD1. The germline V gene has CDR1 LNHDA and CDR2 SQIVND (reference sequence). Trimming cost V 5 bases and J 7 bases; bases outside gene matches: 7. The CDR3 length is 15 residues.

The chain links TRBV11-3 to TRBJ2-7, with 8 nucleotides matching TRBD1. V dropped 5 bases and J dropped 2; count of bases not matched to a gene: 5. The CDR3 sequence is 14 residues long. Looked up from germline, CDR1 is SGHNT and CDR2 is YENEEA. CDR3: CASSRTGTAYEQYF. CDR3 nucleotides: TGTGCCAGCAGCCGGACAGGGACGGCCTACGAGCAGTACTTC.

V usage is TRBV7-9 and J usage is TRBJ2-7; no firm D call. The germline CDR1 and CDR2 sequences are SEHNR and FQNEAQ (reference sequence). Trimming shortened V by 1 base and J by 8 bases, and 18 bases separated the two germline ends. The length of the CDR3 is 15 residues. The CDR3 region is CASSLGGGYATKQYF. The CDR3 DNA reads TGTGCCAGCAGCTTAGGCGGCGGATATGCTACGAAGCAGTACTTC.

The chain recombines TRBV5-1 with TRBJ2-3; weak D call: TRBD2 (5 bases). The CDR3 loop spans 14 amino acids. Germline V lookup: CDR1 SGHRS, CDR2 YFSETQ. The V end was cut by 0 bases, the J end by 4 bases, with 9 bases between. CDR3 loop: CASSLGTGADTQYF. The CDR3 region has the DNA TGCGCCAGCAGCTTGGGGACCGGGGCAGATACGCAGTATTTT.

This chain joins TRBV5-1 and TRBJ2-1; D unclear. The CDR3 covers 13 residues. Germline CDR1 is SGHRS and CDR2 is YFSETQ. With 7 bases removed from V and 2 bases from J, the gap between germline ends came to 10 bases. The CDR3 reads CASGGEPYNEQFF. The CDR3 DNA reads as TGCGCCAGCGGCGGAGAGCCCTACAATGAGCAGTTCTTC.